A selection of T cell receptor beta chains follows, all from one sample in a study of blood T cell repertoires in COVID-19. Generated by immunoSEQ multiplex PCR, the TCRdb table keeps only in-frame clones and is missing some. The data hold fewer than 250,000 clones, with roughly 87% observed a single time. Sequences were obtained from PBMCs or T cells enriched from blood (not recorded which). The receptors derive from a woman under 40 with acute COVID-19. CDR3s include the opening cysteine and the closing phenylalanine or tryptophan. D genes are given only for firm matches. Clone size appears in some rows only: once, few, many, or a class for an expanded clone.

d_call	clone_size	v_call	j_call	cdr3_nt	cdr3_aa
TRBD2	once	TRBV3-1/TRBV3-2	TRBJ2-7	TGTGCCAGCAGCCTAGATCCCCGAGCGGGGGGGCACTACGAGCAGTACTTC	CASSLDPRAGGHYEQYF
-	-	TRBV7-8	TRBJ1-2	TGTGCCAGCAGCCCTTGGACAGACCTCTATGGCTACACCTTC	CASSPWTDLYGYTF
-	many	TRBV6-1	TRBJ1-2	TGTGCCAGCAGTGAGTTGGTGGACAGAGGCGGCTATGGCTACACCTTC	CASSELVDRGGYGYTF
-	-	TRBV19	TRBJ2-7	TGTGCCAGTAGTCTCGGGGGTTATCCCTACGAGCAGTACTTC	CASSLGGYPYEQYF
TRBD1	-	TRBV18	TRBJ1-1	TGTGCCAGCTCTCACGGACAGGACACTGAAGCTTTCTTT	CASSHGQDTEAFF
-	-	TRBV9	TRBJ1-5	TGTGCCAGCAGCGTAGGGACAGCTTATCAGCCCCAGCATTTT	CASSVGTAYQPQHF
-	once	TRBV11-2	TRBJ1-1	TGTGCCAGCAGCCCCGCGGTAATGAACACTGAAGCTTTCTTT	CASSPAVMNTEAFF
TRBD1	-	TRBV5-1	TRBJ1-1	TGCGCCAGCAGGCCAACAGGGGTCCCCACTGAAGCTTTCTTT	CASRPTGVPTEAFF
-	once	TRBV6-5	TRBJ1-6	TGTGCCAGCAGTACAGACTATAATTCACCCCTCCACTTT	CASSTDYNSPLHF
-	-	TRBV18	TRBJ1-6	TGTGCCAGCTCACCGACAGATAATTCACCCCTCCACTTT	CASSPTDNSPLHF
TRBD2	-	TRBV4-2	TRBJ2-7	TGTGCCAGCAGCCAAGGGGTGCCGGGACTAGCGGACAACTACGAGCAGTACTTC	CASSQGVPGLADNYEQYF
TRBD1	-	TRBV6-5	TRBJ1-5	TGTGCCAGCACCAAAGACAGGGCGAGCAATCAGCCCCAGCATTTT	CASTKDRASNQPQHF
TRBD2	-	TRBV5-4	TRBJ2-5	TGTGCCAGCAGCTTAGAGAGCGGGGCCCAAGAGACCCAGTACTTC	CASSLESGAQETQYF
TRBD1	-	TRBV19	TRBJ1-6	TGTGCCAGTAGTACCGGGACAGGTTATAATTCACCCCTCCACTTT	CASSTGTGYNSPLHF
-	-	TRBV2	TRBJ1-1	TGTGCCAGCAGTGAAGGTCCAGGTGAAGCTTTCTTT	CASSEGPGEAFF
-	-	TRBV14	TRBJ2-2	TGTGCCAGCAGCCGGAGCCGAGGGGGGGAGCTGTTTTTT	CASSRSRGGELFF
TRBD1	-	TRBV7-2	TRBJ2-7	TGTGCCAGCAGCTTATTTACAGGGGTATACGAGCAGTACTTC	CASSLFTGVYEQYF
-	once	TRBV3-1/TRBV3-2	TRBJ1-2	TGTGCCAGCAGCCAAGACGGCCAGGGGAATGGCTACACCTTC	CASSQDGQGNGYTF